The T cell receptor beta chain described here comes from a study of cytomegalovirus exposure and HLA in healthy donors. Per germline, CDR1 MDHEN and CDR2 SYDVKM. The length of the CDR3 is 12 residues. V shed 8 bases, J shed 4 bases, and the junction held 2 bases outside the gene matches. 60 Vbeta and 13 Jbeta primers were used in PCR. Clones were sequenced by immunoSEQ multiplex PCR, and TCRdb holds only the in-frame ones, with some missing. Among under 150,000 clones listed, over 60% were seen once. The sequencing sample was made of PBMCs. The chain carries TRBV28 and TRBJ2-7; 10 bases match TRBD2. This sequence originates from a female donor in good health and CMV-seropositive. CDR3 sequence: CASGLADYEQYF. The CDR3 DNA reads as TGTGCCAGCGGACTAGCGGATTACGAGCAGTACTTC.